The subject of this entry is one T cell receptor beta chain. The sample originates from a study of blood T cell repertoires in COVID-19. Overall study: Italy, Spain and the United States were the sources of the convalescent and acute COVID-19 samples. From T cells, B-cell-depleted T cells, or PBMCs came the material, which was cDNA or gDNA.

Original methodology: Scientists estimated how many nucleated cells there were by amplifying reference gene primers. TCRdb's copy holds only in-frame clones and misses some; the assay was immunoSEQ multiplex PCR. The DNA gave D and trimming, while V, J and clone size come from that table. Here the sample spans hundreds of thousands of clones, roughly 90% being singletons. V was cut by 6 bases and J by 4 bases, with 15 bases left in between. Germline assignment: CDR1 MNHEY and CDR2 SVGAGI. The CDR3 sequence is 14 residues long. Participants were aged about 18 to 100 years, lived in 20 to 25 US areas, and enrolled virtually.

Sequenced input: PBMCs or T cells enriched from blood (not recorded which). The sequence was obtained from a woman aged 40 to 49 with acute COVID-19. V usage is TRBV6-5 and J usage is TRBJ1-1; the D gene is possibly TRBD1 (6 bases). CDR3 residues: CASRVTGFLTEAFF. The CDR3, as DNA: TGTGCCAGCAGGGTAACAGGGTTTCTCACTGAAGCTTTCTTT.